This T cell receptor beta chain originates from a study of T cell repertoires in cytomegalovirus infection. TCRdb used MiXCR to reprocess the reads, holding one entry per CDR3 protein. The table records about 920,000 distinct CDR3 sequences, approximately 31% of them present only once. The CDR3 is 15 residues long. Germline CDR1 is MNHEY and CDR2 is SMNVEV (reference sequence). The ends were cut back, 7 bases at V and 0 bases at J, with 12 bases in the middle. Notes on this clonotype: No antigen is known for it.

The sequence came from a human donor in good health (CMV status not recorded). Some clones in this sample may be carry-over from other donors' samples. This material consisted of cultured CD8+ T cells from PBMCs, taken from culture after CMV antigen stimulation. The chain couples TRBV27 to TRBJ2-2, with D possibly being TRBD1 (5 bases). This chain's CDR3 is CASKTDYTNTGELFF. CDR3 coding DNA: TGTGCCAGCAAGACAGATTACACGAACACCGGGGAGCTGTTTTTT.